Reported below is one TCR beta chain. Its specificity is not known. The sample originates from a study of beta chain features in type 1 diabetes. Study in general: The patients were much like the healthy donors in age, gender and cell yields. Study conclusions and caveats: When Type 1 diabetes patients were examined, their TCRB CDR3s proved moderately but significantly shorter in all four CD4+ subsets.

Every single donor gave one heparinised blood draw, and these averaged about 116 mL. Using CD45RO/CCR7/CD25/CD127/CD95/CD27, CD4+ naive, central memory, regulatory and stem cell-like memory cells were sorted. Purity (above 95%) was reached by all sorted populations. Isolated RNA was reverse transcribed in full, so expressed TCRB transcripts were sequenced. The method was immunoSEQ multiplex PCR; TCRdb's version includes in-frame clones alone and lacks a portion of them. This sample carries around 300,000 clones, 15% of them seen once, and the ten largest clones take less than 0.02%. Germline V gene sequence: CDR1 SQVTM, CDR2 ANQGSEA. The CDR3 contains 15 residues. Trimming shortened V by 2 bases and J by 0 bases, and 11 bases separated the two germline ends.

This clonotype originated in a man younger than 35 with type 1 diabetes. Sequences were obtained from naive CD4+ T cells from blood. The chain combines TRBV29-1 with TRBJ2-1; TRBD1 is a possible D gene (5 bases). The CDR3 reads CSVELRTLSYNEQFF. CDR3 coding DNA: TGCAGCGTTGAACTGAGGACACTCTCCTACAATGAGCAGTTCTTC.